The 4 T cell receptor beta chains in this list originate from one sample, sequenced in a study of T-cell reconstitution after alpha-beta-depleted transplantation in children. A TCRbeta library incorporating unique molecular identifiers was prepared. MiXCR, applied by TCRdb to the PCR reads, yields one record per CDR3 protein. The repertoire holds more than 550,000 distinct CDR3 sequences, under 12% seen once, with about 4.3% in the top ten. This specimen consisted of PBMCs from the stem cell graft donor, obtained from the stem cell graft. These receptors were obtained from a human donor who donated a stem cell graft to a child with acute myeloid leukemia.

This clonotype has a handful of counts. This sequence joins TRBV5-1 and TRBJ2-1; 7 bases agree with TRBD2. The CDR3 spans 13 residues. Germline loops: CDR1 SGHRS, CDR2 YFSETQ. Losses at the gene ends were 4 bases for V and 4 bases for J; bases not matched to a gene: 2. The CDR3 loop is CASSHGGYNEQFF. The CDR3 nucleotides are TGCGCCAGCAGCCACGGGGGGTACAATGAGCAGTTCTTC. Looking up the rest from reference TRBV5-1 and TRBJ2-1 gives the full variable domain: KAGVTQTPRYLIKTRGQQVTLSCSPISGHRSVSWYQQTPGQGLQFLFEYFSETQRNKGNFPGRFSGRQFSNSRSEMNVSTLELGDSALYLCASSHGGYNEQFFGPGTRLTVL.

This clonotype came up many times. The chain carries TRBV27 and TRBJ2-2, with no clear D. Germline assignment: CDR1 MNHEY and CDR2 SMNVEV (reference sequence). V dropped 6 bases and J dropped 2 bases, with 13 bases sitting between them. The CDR3 has 15 residues. The CDR3 nucleotides read TGTGCCAGCAGGAGACGTTTAGATAACACCGGGGAGCTGTTTTTT. Its protein is CASRRRLDNTGELFF.

The chain couples TRBV11-2 to TRBJ2-1; D perhaps matches TRBD1 (5 bases). There are 16 residues in the CDR3. Trimming pared 0 bases from V and 1 base from J, leaving 10 bases between. Germline loops: CDR1 SGHAT, CDR2 FQNNGV. Written as DNA, the CDR3 is TGTGCCAGCAGCTTAGAAGGGGTAAAATCCTACAATGAGCAGTTCTTC. This encodes CASSLEGVKSYNEQFF.

This clonotype was detected ten times or more. V usage is TRBV29-1 and J usage is TRBJ1-1; D unclear. CDR1 and CDR2 from the germline V gene are SQVTM and ANQGSEA. The CDR3 spans 9 residues. V was pared by 6 bases and J by 6 bases, with 5 bases between. In DNA, the CDR3 is TGCAGCGTGAGTCCTGAAGCTTTCTTT. Protein product: CSVSPEAFF.